This is a list of T cell receptor beta chains from one sample in a study of glioma-infiltrating T cells after dendritic cell vaccination. Measured with immunoSEQ multiplex PCR; TCRdb has only the in-frame clones, and not every one. The sample has approximately 82,000 clones; 70% to 90% are singletons. Sequencing used blood, obtained before dendritic cell vaccination. The receptors derive from a human donor with glioblastoma. Each CDR3 is given with its conserved first and last residue. A D gene is named only where the DNA matches it firmly. A row's size may be missing; if present it is once, few, many or a size class.

abundance	d_gene	v_gene	j_gene	CDR3aa	CDR3nt
NA	TRBD1	TRBV5-6	TRBJ1-2	CASSKQGNDYGYTF	TGTGCCAGCAGCAAACAGGGGAACGACTATGGCTACACCTTC
NA	NA	TRBV5-1	TRBJ1-1	CASSLTGLDTEAFF	TGCGCCAGCAGCTTAACGGGGTTGGACACTGAAGCTTTCTTT
NA	NA	TRBV4-1	TRBJ2-7	CASSHPPDSSRSDEQYF	TGCGCCAGCAGCCACCCTCCGGACAGCTCACGGTCCGACGAGCAGTACTTC
NA	TRBD1	TRBV6-1	TRBJ1-3	CASYRTGGSGNTIYF	TGTGCCAGTTATAGGACAGGCGGCTCTGGAAACACCATATATTTT
NA	NA	TRBV5-1	TRBJ1-2	CASSSGGNYGYTF	TGCGCCAGCAGCTCCGGGGGGAACTATGGCTACACCTTC
NA	TRBD2	TRBV2	TRBJ2-7	CASSPSAGVGEQYF	TGTGCCAGCAGTCCCTCAGCGGGAGTGGGCGAGCAGTACTTC
NA	NA	TRBV5-1	TRBJ2-5	CASSSRDSDTQETQYF	TGCGCCAGCAGCTCACGGGACTCGGATACGCAAGAGACCCAGTACTTC
NA	NA	TRBV10-1	TRBJ2-3	CASSLAFTDTQYF	TGCGCCAGCAGCTTAGCCTTCACAGATACGCAGTATTTT
NA	TRBD1	TRBV30	TRBJ1-2	CAWSALGQGAGGYTF	TGTGCCTGGAGTGCCTTGGGACAGGGTGCCGGGGGCTACACCTTC
NA	TRBD2	TRBV11-2	TRBJ2-3	CASSLVIRRGATDTQYF	TGTGCCAGCAGCTTAGTTATTAGGCGGGGGGCCACAGATACGCAGTATTTT
NA	TRBD2	TRBV10-3	TRBJ2-3	CAIRPFVAGSTDTQYF	TGTGCCATCAGGCCGTTCGTAGCGGGGAGCACAGATACGCAGTATTTT
NA	NA	TRBV9	TRBJ1-6	CASSVGGDSYNSPLHF	TGTGCCAGCAGCGTAGGGGGGGACTCCTATAATTCCCCCCTCCACTTT
NA	TRBD1	TRBV29-1	TRBJ1-2	CSATGGESGYTF	TGCAGCGCTACAGGGGGCGAGAGTGGCTACACCTTC
NA	TRBD1	TRBV7-3	TRBJ2-3	CASSTDREDTQYF	TGTGCCAGCAGCACGGACAGGGAAGATACGCAGTATTTT
once	NA	TRBV7-9	TRBJ2-7	CASSSADGNLYEQYF	TGTGCCAGCAGCTCCGCCGACGGGAACCTCTACGAGCAGTACTTC
NA	NA	TRBV5-4	TRBJ1-2	CASSYRTKPNYGYTF	TGTGCCAGCAGTTACCGGACAAAACCGAACTATGGCTACACCTTC
NA	TRBD1	TRBV11-3	TRBJ1-5	CASSSGGQPQHF	TGTGCCAGCAGCTCAGGGGGTCAGCCCCAGCATTTT
NA	TRBD1	TRBV2	TRBJ1-1	CASIGQGGTEAFF	TGTGCCAGCATCGGACAGGGTGGAACTGAAGCTTTCTTT
NA	TRBD1	TRBV5-1	TRBJ1-1	CASSFTGGSNTEAFF	TGCGCCAGCAGCTTTACAGGGGGTTCGAACACTGAAGCTTTCTTT
NA	TRBD2	TRBV7-8	TRBJ2-7	CASSTRTSGGEQYF	TGTGCCAGCAGCACTAGGACTAGCGGGGGAGAGCAGTACTTC
NA	TRBD2	TRBV30	TRBJ2-1	CAWRSGTTYNEQFF	TGTGCCTGGAGATCCGGGACTACCTACAATGAGCAGTTCTTC
once	TRBD2	TRBV11-2	TRBJ2-1	CASRILAGTYNEQFF	TGTGCCAGCAGAATCTTAGCGGGGACCTACAATGAGCAGTTCTTC
NA	TRBD2	TRBV11-2	TRBJ2-3	CASSFTSGSPTDTQYF	TGTGCCAGCAGCTTCACTAGCGGGAGTCCAACAGATACGCAGTATTTT
NA	NA	TRBV5-1	TRBJ1-1	CASSWDGQTNTEAFF	TGCGCCAGCAGCTGGGACGGACAGACGAACACTGAAGCTTTCTTT
once	NA	TRBV9	TRBJ2-2	CASSETPEATGELFF	TGTGCCAGCAGCGAAACCCCTGAGGCCACCGGGGAGCTGTTTTTT
NA	NA	TRBV6-5	TRBJ2-7	CASSSPVRSGDYEQYF	TGTGCCAGCAGTTCTCCAGTGCGTAGCGGTGACTACGAGCAGTACTTC
NA	NA	TRBV6-5	TRBJ1-5	CASSAYSNQPQHF	TGTGCCAGCAGTGCCTATAGCAATCAGCCCCAGCATTTT
NA	NA	TRBV5-1	TRBJ1-1	CASSLGPNTEAFF	TGCGCCAGCAGCTTGGGTCCTAACACTGAAGCTTTCTTT
once	NA	TRBV25-1	TRBJ2-2	CASSTANTGELFF	TGTGCCAGCAGTACTGCCAACACCGGGGAGCTGTTTTTT
once	NA	TRBV6-1	TRBJ1-2	CASSVNLGAGYGYTF	TGTGCCAGCAGTGTTAATTTAGGGGCAGGGTATGGCTACACCTTC
once	TRBD2	TRBV9	TRBJ2-1	CASSPPPTAGAYNEQFF	TGTGCCAGCAGCCCGCCCCCGACCGCGGGGGCCTACAATGAGCAGTTCTTC
NA	TRBD1	TRBV5-1	TRBJ2-5	CASSRQGWETQYF	TGCGCCAGCAGCCGACAGGGGTGGGAGACCCAGTACTTC
NA	NA	TRBV5-4	TRBJ1-3	CASSLTGGNTIYF	TGTGCCAGCAGCTTGACGGGAGGAAACACCATATATTTT
NA	TRBD2	TRBV9	TRBJ2-7	CASSTSALGVEQYF	TGTGCCAGCAGCACTAGCGCCTTAGGGGTCGAGCAGTACTTC
NA	NA	TRBV29-1	TRBJ1-2	CSVSPPAQRYGYTF	TGCAGCGTTTCTCCCCCAGCCCAGCGCTATGGCTACACCTTC
NA	NA	TRBV5-1	TRBJ1-3	CASSLDSNLGNTIYF	TGCGCCAGCAGCTTGGACAGTAATCTTGGAAACACCATATATTTT
NA	NA	TRBV6-1	TRBJ1-1	CASGNTGGAEAFF	TGTGCCAGCGGAAACACCGGAGGCGCTGAAGCTTTCTTT
NA	TRBD1	TRBV18	TRBJ1-3	CASSPNPDRSGNTIYF	TGTGCCAGCTCACCCAATCCGGACAGGTCTGGAAACACCATATATTTT
NA	TRBD2	TRBV5-6	TRBJ2-3	CASSTGLAGSDTQYF	TGTGCCAGCAGCACCGGACTAGCGGGGTCAGATACGCAGTATTTT